This entry is about one T cell receptor (beta chain). The antigen remains undetermined. The data were taken from a study of blood T cells in healthy people across ages. Study findings and constraints: Roughly linear age-related decline in beta diversity appeared, significant by age approximately 43.

Germline CDR1 reads SGHTA; CDR2 reads FQGTGA. The CDR3 runs 16 residues. The ends lost 1 base at V and 10 bases at J; junction bases unmatched: 10. Through a sample-barcoded 5' primer and a J-beta primer mix, a second PCR was run for about 7 to 12 cycles. Each of the cDNA molecules was tagged by a template-switch adaptor with 12 random nucleotides. From the 5' RACE reads, TCRdb called clonotypes with MiXCR, one entry per CDR3 protein. This repertoire shows 1.5 million to 2 million distinct CDR3 sequences, about 39% found once; its top ten account for under 30%. Whenever a sample was processed, at least 7 million PBMCs were isolated.

This receptor was taken from a human donor in good health. The sequenced sample consisted of blood. The V gene is TRBV7-3, the J gene TRBJ1-2; TRBD1 agrees at 12 bases. DNA for the CDR3: TGTGCCAGCAGCTTAAACCCCTCCGGGACAGGGGGCGACTACACCTTC. As protein: CASSLNPSGTGGDYTF.